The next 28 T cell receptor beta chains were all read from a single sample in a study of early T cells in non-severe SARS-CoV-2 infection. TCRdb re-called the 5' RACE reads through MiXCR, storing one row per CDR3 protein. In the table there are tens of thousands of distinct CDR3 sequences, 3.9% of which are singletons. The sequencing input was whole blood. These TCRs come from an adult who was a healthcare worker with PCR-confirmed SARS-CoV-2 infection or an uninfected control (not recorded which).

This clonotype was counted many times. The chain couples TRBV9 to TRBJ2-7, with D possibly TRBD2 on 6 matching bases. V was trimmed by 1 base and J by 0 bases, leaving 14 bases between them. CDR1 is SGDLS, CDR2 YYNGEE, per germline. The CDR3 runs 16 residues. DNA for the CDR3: TGTGCCAGCAGCGTAATTTCGAGCGGGTGCTCCTACGAGCAGTACGTC. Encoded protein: CASSVISSGCSYEQYV.

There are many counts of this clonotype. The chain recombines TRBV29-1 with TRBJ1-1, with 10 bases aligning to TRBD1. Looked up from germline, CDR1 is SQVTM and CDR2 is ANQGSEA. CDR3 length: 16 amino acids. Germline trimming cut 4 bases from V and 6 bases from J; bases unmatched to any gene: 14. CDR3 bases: TGCAGCGTTGCGCCGTTAGCAGTTGGACAGGGGGCTGAAGCTTTCTTT. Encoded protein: CSVAPLAVGQGAEAFF.

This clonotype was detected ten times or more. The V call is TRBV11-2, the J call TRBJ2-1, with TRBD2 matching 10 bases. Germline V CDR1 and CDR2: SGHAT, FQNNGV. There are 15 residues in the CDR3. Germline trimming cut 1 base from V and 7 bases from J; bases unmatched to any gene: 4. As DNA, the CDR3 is TGTGCCAGCAGCTTAGGAACTAGCGGGAAGAATGAGCAGTTCTTC. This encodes CASSLGTSGKNEQFF.

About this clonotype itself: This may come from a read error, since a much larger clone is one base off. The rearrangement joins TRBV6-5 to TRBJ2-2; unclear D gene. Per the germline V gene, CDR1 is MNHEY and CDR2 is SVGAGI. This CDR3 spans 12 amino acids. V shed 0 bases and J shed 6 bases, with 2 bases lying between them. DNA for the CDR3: TGTGCCAGCAGTTACTCGCCCGGGGAGCTGTTTTTT. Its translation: CASSYSPGELFF.

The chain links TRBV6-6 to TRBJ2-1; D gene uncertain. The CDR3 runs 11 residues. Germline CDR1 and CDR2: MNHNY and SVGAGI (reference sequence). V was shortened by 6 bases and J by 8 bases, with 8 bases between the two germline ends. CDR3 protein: CASSSRYEQFF. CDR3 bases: TGTGCCAGCAGCTCTCGGTATGAGCAGTTCTTC.

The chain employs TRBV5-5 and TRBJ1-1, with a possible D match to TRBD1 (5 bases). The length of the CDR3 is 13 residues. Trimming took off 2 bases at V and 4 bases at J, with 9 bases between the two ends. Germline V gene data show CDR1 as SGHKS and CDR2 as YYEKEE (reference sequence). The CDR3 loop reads CASSFWGGTEAFF. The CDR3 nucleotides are TGTGCCAGCAGCTTTTGGGGCGGCACTGAAGCTTTCTTT.

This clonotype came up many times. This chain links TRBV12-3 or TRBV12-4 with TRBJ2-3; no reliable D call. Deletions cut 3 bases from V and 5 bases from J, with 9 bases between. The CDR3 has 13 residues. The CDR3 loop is CASSFHGGDTQYF. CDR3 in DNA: TGTGCCAGCAGTTTTCACGGCGGAGATACGCAGTATTTT.

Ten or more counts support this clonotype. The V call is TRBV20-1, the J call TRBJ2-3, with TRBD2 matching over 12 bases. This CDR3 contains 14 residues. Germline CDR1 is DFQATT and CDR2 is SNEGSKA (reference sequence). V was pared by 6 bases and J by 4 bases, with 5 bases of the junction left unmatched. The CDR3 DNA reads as TGCAGTGCGAGACTAGCGGGAGTCGCAGATACGCAGTATTTT. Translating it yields CSARLAGVADTQYF.

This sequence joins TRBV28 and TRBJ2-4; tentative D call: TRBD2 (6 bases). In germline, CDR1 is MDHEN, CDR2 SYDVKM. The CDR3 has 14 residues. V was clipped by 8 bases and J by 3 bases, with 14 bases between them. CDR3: CASAYRGCKNIQYF. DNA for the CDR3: TGTGCCAGCGCTTACCGGGGGTGCAAAAACATTCAGTACTTC.

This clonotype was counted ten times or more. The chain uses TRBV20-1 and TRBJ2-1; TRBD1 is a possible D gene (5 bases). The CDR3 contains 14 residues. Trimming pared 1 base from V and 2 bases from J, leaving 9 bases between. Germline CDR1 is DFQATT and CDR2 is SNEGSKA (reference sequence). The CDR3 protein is CSARVGRTYNEQFF. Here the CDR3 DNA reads TGCAGTGCTAGAGTGGGGCGTACCTACAATGAGCAGTTCTTC.

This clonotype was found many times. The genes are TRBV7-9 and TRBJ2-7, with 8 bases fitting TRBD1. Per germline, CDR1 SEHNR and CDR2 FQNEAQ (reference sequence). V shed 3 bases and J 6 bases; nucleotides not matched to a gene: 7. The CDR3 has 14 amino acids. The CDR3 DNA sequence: TGTGCCAGCAGCTTCGCAGGGGGCGCGGTCGAGCAGTACTTC. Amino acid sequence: CASSFAGGAVEQYF.

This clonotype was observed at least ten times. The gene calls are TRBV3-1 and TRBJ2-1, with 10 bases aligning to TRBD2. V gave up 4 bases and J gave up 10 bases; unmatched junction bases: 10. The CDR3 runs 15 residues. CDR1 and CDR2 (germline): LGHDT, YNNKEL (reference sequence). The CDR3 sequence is CASSPTAGTSEEQFF. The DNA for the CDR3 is TGTGCCAGCAGCCCCACAGCTGGGACTAGCGAAGAGCAGTTCTTC.

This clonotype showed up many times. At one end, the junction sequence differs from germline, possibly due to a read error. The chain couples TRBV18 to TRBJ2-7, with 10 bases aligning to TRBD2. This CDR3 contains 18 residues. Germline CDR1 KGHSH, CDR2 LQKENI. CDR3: CASSPGRPSGRTSDEQYF. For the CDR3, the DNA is TGTGCCAGCTCACCAGGGAGGCCTAGCGGGAGAACCTCCGACGAGCAGTACTTC.

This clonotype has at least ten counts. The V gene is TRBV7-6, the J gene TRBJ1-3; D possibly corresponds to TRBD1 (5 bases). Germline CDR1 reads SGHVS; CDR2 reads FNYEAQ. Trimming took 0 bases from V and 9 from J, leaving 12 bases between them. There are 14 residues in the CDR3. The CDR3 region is CASSLAGGQGTIYF. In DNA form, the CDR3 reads TGTGCCAGCAGCTTAGCCGGAGGGCAGGGCACCATATATTTT.

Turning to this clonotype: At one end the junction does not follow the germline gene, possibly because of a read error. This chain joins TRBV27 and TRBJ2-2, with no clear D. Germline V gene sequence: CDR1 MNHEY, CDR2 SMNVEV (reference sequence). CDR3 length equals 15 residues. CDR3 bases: TGTGCCATCAGTTTGATGGGTGGTTCCACCGGGGAGCTGTTTTTT. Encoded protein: CAISLMGGSTGELFF.

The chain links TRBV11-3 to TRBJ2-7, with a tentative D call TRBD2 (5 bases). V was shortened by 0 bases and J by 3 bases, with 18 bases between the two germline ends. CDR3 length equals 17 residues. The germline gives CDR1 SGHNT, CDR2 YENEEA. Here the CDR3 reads CASSLDAWFTDYYEQYV. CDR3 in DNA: TGTGCCAGCAGCTTAGATGCTTGGTTTACCGACTACTACGAGCAGTACGTC.

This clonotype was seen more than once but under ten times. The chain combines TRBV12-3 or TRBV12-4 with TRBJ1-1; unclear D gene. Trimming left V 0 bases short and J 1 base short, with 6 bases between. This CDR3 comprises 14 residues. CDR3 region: CASSLARANTEAFF. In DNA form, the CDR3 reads TGTGCCAGCAGTTTAGCGCGCGCGAACACTGAAGCTTTCTTT.

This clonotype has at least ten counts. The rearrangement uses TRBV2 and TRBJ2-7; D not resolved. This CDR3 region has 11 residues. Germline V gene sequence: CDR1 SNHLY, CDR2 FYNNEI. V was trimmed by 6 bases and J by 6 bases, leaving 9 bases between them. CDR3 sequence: CASRDTAEQYF. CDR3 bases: TGTGCCAGCAGAGATACAGCCGAGCAGTACTTC.

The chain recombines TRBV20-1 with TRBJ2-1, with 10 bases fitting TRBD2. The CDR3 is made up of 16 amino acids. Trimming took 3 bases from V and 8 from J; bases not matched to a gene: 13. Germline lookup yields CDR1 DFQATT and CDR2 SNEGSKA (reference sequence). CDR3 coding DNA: TGCAGTGCTAGCAGTAGCGGGAGGTTCAATACGGATGAGCAGTTCTTC. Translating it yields CSASSSGRFNTDEQFF.

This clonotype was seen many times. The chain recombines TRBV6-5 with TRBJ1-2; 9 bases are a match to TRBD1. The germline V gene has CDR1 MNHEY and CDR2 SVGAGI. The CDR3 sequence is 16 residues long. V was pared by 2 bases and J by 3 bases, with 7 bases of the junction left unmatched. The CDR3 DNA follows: TGTGCCAGCAGTTACGTTTACCGGGACAGGGACTATGGCTACACCTTC. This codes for CASSYVYRDRDYGYTF.

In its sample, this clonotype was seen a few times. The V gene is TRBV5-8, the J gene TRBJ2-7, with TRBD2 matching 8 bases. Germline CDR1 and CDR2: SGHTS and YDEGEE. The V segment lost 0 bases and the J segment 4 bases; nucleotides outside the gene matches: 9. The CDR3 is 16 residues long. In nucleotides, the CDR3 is TGTGCCAGCAGCTTGGTTTTAGCGGGAACGGGTTACGAGCAGTACTTC. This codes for CASSLVLAGTGYEQYF.

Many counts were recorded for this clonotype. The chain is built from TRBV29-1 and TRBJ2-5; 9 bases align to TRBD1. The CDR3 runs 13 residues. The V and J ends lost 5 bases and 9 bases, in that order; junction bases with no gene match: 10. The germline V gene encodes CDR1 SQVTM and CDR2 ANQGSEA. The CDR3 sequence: CSVFLQGARAQYF. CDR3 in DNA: TGCAGCGTTTTTCTACAGGGGGCTAGGGCCCAGTACTTC.

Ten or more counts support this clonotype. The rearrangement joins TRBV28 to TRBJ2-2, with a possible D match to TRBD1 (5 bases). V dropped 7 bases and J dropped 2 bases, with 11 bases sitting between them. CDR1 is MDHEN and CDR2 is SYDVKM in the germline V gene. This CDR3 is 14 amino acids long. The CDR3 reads CASNLGHNTGELFF. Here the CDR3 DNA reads TGTGCCAGCAACCTTGGACATAACACCGGGGAGCTGTTTTTT.

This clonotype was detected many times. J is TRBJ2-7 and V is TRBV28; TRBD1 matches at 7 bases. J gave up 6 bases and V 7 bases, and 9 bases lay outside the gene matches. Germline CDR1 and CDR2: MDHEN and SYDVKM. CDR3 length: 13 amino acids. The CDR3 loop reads CASTKQGRGEQYV. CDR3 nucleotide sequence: TGTGCCAGCACAAAACAGGGGCGCGGCGAGCAGTACGTC.

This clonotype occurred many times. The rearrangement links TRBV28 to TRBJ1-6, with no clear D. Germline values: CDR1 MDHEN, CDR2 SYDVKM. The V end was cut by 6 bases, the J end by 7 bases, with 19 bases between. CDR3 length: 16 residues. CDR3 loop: CASSSARSQINSPLHF. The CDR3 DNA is TGTGCCAGCAGCTCCGCGAGGTCCCAGATAAATTCACCCCTCCACTTT. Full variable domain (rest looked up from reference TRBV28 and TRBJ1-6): DVKVTQSSRYLVKRTGEKVFLECVQDMDHENMFWYRQDPGLGLRLIYFSYDVKMKEKGDIPEGYSVSREKKERFSLILESASTNQTSMYLCASSSARSQINSPLHFGNGTRLTVT.

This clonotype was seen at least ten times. The CDR3: CASSLLTLQGDKETQYF. As DNA, the CDR3 is TGTGCCAGCAGTTTATTGACTCTACAGGGAGACAAAGAGACCCAGTACTTC. The chain links TRBV28 to TRBJ2-5; maybe TRBD1 (6 bases). Germline V gene data show CDR1 as MDHEN and CDR2 as SYDVKM. This CDR3 is 17 amino acids long. The V end was cut by 1 base, the J end by 3 bases, with 18 bases between.

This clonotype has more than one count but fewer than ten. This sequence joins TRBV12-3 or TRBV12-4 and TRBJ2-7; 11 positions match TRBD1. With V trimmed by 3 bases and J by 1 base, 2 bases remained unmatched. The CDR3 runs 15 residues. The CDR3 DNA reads TGTGCCAGCAGTTTCGGGACAGGGGGTTCCTACGAGCAGTACTTC. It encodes CASSFGTGGSYEQYF.

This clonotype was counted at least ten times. The CDR3 loop is CASSLLAAGELFF. The CDR3 DNA reads as TGCGCCAGCAGCTTACTAGCGGCCGGGGAGCTGTTTTTT. The chain carries TRBV5-1 and TRBJ2-2; TRBD2 agrees at 8 bases. The V gene's germline CDR1 is SGHRS and CDR2 YFSETQ. The CDR3 contains 13 residues. Trimming at V came to 2 bases and at J to 6 bases, leaving 0 bases not matched to a gene.